The 21 T cell receptor beta chains listed next were all sequenced from one sample in a study of blood T cells in healthy people across ages. A J-beta primer mix and a sample-barcoded 5' primer were used in a second PCR of roughly 6 to 12 cycles. MiXCR was run by TCRdb on the 5' RACE reads, yielding one entry per CDR3 protein. The profile shows about 620,000 distinct CDR3 sequences, around a fifth of them singletons. Sequencing was done on a sample of blood. The source is a man between 65 and 79 years old in good health.

This clonotype was found a few times. The gene calls are TRBV2 and TRBJ2-7; D may be TRBD2 (6 bases). Germline CDR1 and CDR2: SNHLY and FYNNEI. V gave up 8 bases and J gave up 0 bases, with 11 bases separating them. CDR3 length: 13 residues. The DNA of the CDR3 is TGTGCCAGCTTAGCGGAAAGCTCCTACGAGCAGTACTTC. Translating gives CASLAESSYEQYF.

This clonotype was found a few times. The chain uses TRBV5-6 and TRBJ2-1; TRBD2 might be the D (5 bases). Germline loops: CDR1 SGHDT, CDR2 YYEEEE. The CDR3 is 15 amino acids. Trimming removed 1 base at V and 6 bases at J, with 14 bases between. CDR3 DNA: TGTGCCAGCAGCTTGCGGGCACTAGTAATCAATGAGCAGTTCTTC. Its protein is CASSLRALVINEQFF.

The chain combines TRBV5-1 with TRBJ2-3, with TRBD2 matching over 7 bases. The CDR3 sequence is 16 residues long. Unmatched junction bases numbered 9, after V lost 0 bases and J lost 5 bases. Per germline, CDR1 SGHRS and CDR2 YFSETQ. CDR3: CASSLDSGGGRDTQYF. The CDR3 region has the DNA TGCGCCAGCAGCTTGGATTCGGGAGGAGGTAGAGATACGCAGTATTTT. Full variable domain (rest looked up from reference TRBV5-1 and TRBJ2-3): KAGVTQTPRYLIKTRGQQVTLSCSPISGHRSVSWYQQTPGQGLQFLFEYFSETQRNKGNFPGRFSGRQFSNSRSEMNVSTLELGDSALYLCASSLDSGGGRDTQYFGPGTRLTVL.

A few counts support this clonotype. The chain joins TRBV7-9 to TRBJ2-5, with 10 bases fitting TRBD2. With V trimmed by 5 bases and J by 7 bases, 10 bases remained unmatched. This CDR3 has 15 residues. The germline gives CDR1 SEHNR, CDR2 FQNEAQ (reference sequence). CDR3: CASSPLASGSVTQYF. The CDR3 DNA reads TGTGCCAGCAGCCCCCTAGCTAGCGGGAGTGTGACCCAGTACTTC.

V usage is TRBV7-9 and J usage is TRBJ2-1; 10 bases are shared with TRBD1. Germline trimming cut 6 bases from V and 4 bases from J; bases unmatched to any gene: 9. The CDR3 covers 16 residues. Germline CDR1 SEHNR, CDR2 FQNEAQ (reference sequence). The CDR3 DNA reads TGTGCCAGCAGGCCCGGGACAGGGGTGGGGTACAATGAGCAGTTCTTC. Translated: CASRPGTGVGYNEQFF.

This clonotype turned up a few times. At one end the junction does not follow the germline gene, possibly because of a read error. The chain uses TRBV29-1 and TRBJ2-5, with 16 positions matching TRBD2. The CDR3 has 14 residues. Germline V lookup: CDR1 SQVTM, CDR2 ANQGSEA. CDR3 loop: CSVEGLAGGLVRFF. The CDR3 bases are TGCAGCGTCGAGGGACTAGCGGGAGGGCTGGTTCGGTTCTTC.

This clonotype was observed a few times. J is TRBJ1-2 and V is TRBV7-2, with TRBD1 matching 8 bases. J gave up 6 bases and V 5 bases, and 5 bases lay outside the gene matches. Germline CDR1 is SGHTA and CDR2 is FQGNSA. The CDR3 is 13 amino acids. CDR3 in amino acids: CASSIQGADGYTF. CDR3 bases: TGTGCCAGCAGCATCCAGGGGGCGGATGGCTACACCTTC.

Many counts were recorded for this clonotype. This chain links TRBV6-5 with TRBJ1-5; 8 bases match TRBD1. Germline V gene sequence: CDR1 MNHEY, CDR2 SVGAGI. This CDR3 is 17 amino acids long. V shed 6 bases and J 0 bases; nucleotides not matched to a gene: 10. The CDR3 DNA is TGTGCCAGCAGCCCCGGGACAGGATCTATTAGCAATCAGCCCCAGCATTTT. Encoded protein: CASSPGTGSISNQPQHF.

This clonotype was picked up a small number of times. The chain employs TRBV5-5 and TRBJ1-1, with D hard to call. V lost 1 base, J lost 12 bases, and 19 bases lay in between. The CDR3 consists of 14 residues. Germline lookup yields CDR1 SGHKS and CDR2 YYEKEE (reference sequence). CDR3 in amino acids: CASSLNTNQVYSFF. The CDR3, as DNA: TGTGCCAGCAGCTTGAACACGAATCAGGTCTACTCTTTCTTT.

This clonotype was observed at least ten times. The rearrangement links TRBV29-1 to TRBJ2-3; D gene ambiguous. Germline V gene data show CDR1 as SQVTM and CDR2 as ANQGSEA. The CDR3 covers 11 residues. The V gene lost 2 bases and the J gene lost 2 bases, with 2 bases spanning the gap. The CDR3 DNA sequence: TGCAGCGTTGAAAACACAGATACGCAGTATTTT. Translation gives CSVENTDTQYF.

This clonotype was observed many times. The DNA for the CDR3 is TGCGCCAGCAGCTGGACAGGGGGAAACACCGGGGAGCTGTTTTTT. This gives the protein CASSWTGGNTGELFF. The J gene is TRBJ2-2, the V gene TRBV5-1; 10 nucleotides line up with TRBD1. V lost 3 bases, J lost 2 bases, and 1 base stayed unmatched. This CDR3 spans 15 amino acids. Germline V gene lookup returns CDR1 SGHRS and CDR2 YFSETQ.

This clonotype was observed a handful of times. One junction end does not reproduce the germline sequence, and a read error may be involved. V usage is TRBV5-1 and J usage is TRBJ1-2; TRBD1 matches at 8 bases. Germline CDR1 SGHRS, CDR2 YFSETQ. The CDR3 runs to 14 residues. In DNA form, the CDR3 reads TGCGCCAGCAGCTTGGACGGACAGGGTTATGGCTACATCTTC. This sequence encodes CASSLDGQGYGYIF.

The chain joins TRBV12-3 or TRBV12-4 to TRBJ2-3, with TRBD2 matching over 10 bases. The CDR3 covers 18 residues. With 6 bases clipped from V and 2 bases from J, the junction kept 14 bases outside the gene matches. CDR3 region: CASRPLSRGLAVTDTQYF. The CDR3 DNA reads TGTGCCAGCAGACCCCTGTCCCGAGGACTAGCGGTCACAGATACGCAGTATTTT.

The chain joins TRBV2 to TRBJ1-1, with 7 bases fitting TRBD1. The CDR3 is 13 residues long. Germline values: CDR1 SNHLY, CDR2 FYNNEI. V shed 10 bases, J shed 1 base, and the junction held 6 bases outside the gene matches. The CDR3, as DNA: TGTGCCACAAGACAGGGCCCGAACACTGAAGCTTTCTTT. It encodes CATRQGPNTEAFF.

This clonotype was found a few times. The chain combines TRBV25-1 with TRBJ1-2; 7 bases map to TRBD1. CDR1 and CDR2 (germline): MGHDK, SYGVNS. The CDR3 is made up of 12 amino acids. Trimming removed 3 bases from V and 8 bases from J; junction bases left unmatched: 3. CDR3 nucleotides: TGTGCCAGCAGTGACGGACAGGCGGGCTACACCTTC. This encodes CASSDGQAGYTF.

This clonotype was observed a few times. The V call is TRBV25-1, the J call TRBJ2-6, with D possibly TRBD1 on 6 matching bases. The CDR3 covers 13 residues. The germline gives CDR1 MGHDK, CDR2 SYGVNS. V lost 5 bases, J lost 11 bases, and 13 bases lay in between. The DNA of the CDR3 is TGTGCCAGCAGTAACAGGGAAGCCGACGTCCTGACTTTC. This gives the protein CASSNREADVLTF. Full variable domain (rest looked up from reference TRBV25-1 and TRBJ2-6): EADIYQTPRYLVIGTGKKITLECSQTMGHDKMYWYQQDPGMELHLIHYSYGVNSTEKGDLSSESTVSRIRTEHFPLTLESARPSHTSQYLCASSNREADVLTFGAGSRLTVL.

The rearrangement joins TRBV18 to TRBJ2-1; D gene unclear. CDR1 is KGHSH and CDR2 is LQKENI in the germline V gene. The CDR3 has 12 residues. V lost 4 bases and J lost 4, with 5 bases in between. The CDR3 loop reads CASSHGYNEQFF. The CDR3 DNA reads TGTGCCAGCTCACACGGATACAATGAGCAGTTCTTC.

This clonotype showed up just a few times. This chain links TRBV29-1 with TRBJ2-7; D is perhaps TRBD1 (5 bases). Germline V lookup: CDR1 SQVTM, CDR2 ANQGSEA. V shed 4 bases and J shed 4 bases, with 14 bases lying between them. The CDR3 loop spans 13 amino acids. The CDR3 DNA follows: TGCAGCGTTGTTACAGGATTGCCTTACGAGCAGTACTTC. Protein sequence: CSVVTGLPYEQYF.

This clonotype was recorded a few times. This chain uses TRBV18 with TRBJ2-1, with 13 bases matching TRBD2. CDR1 and CDR2 from the germline V gene are KGHSH and LQKENI. V gave up 4 bases and J gave up 0 bases; unmatched junction bases: 6. The CDR3 has 18 residues. This CDR3 is CASSRRTSGSPSYNEQFF. Written as DNA, the CDR3 is TGTGCCAGCTCACGGAGGACTAGCGGGAGTCCCTCCTACAATGAGCAGTTCTTC.

This clonotype was seen more than once but under ten times. V usage is TRBV4-1 and J usage is TRBJ2-1, with D perhaps matching TRBD2 (6 bases). V was trimmed by 0 bases and J by 4 bases, leaving 19 bases between them. Germline V CDR1 and CDR2: MGHRA, YSYEKL. CDR3 size: 18 residues. In nucleotides, the CDR3 is TGCGCCAGCAGCCAAGATCCGGCGGGATCCATCCCTTACAATGAGCAGTTCTTC. Translated, it gives CASSQDPAGSIPYNEQFF.

The CDR3 is CAISGAGFEQYF. The CDR3 DNA sequence: TGTGCCATCAGTGGGGCGGGTTTCGAGCAGTACTTC. This sequence joins TRBV10-3 and TRBJ2-7; D might be TRBD2 (5 bases). The germline V gene encodes CDR1 ENHRY and CDR2 SYGVKD. The CDR3 has 12 amino acids. The V gene lost 4 bases and the J gene lost 6 bases, with 10 bases spanning the gap.